The 18 T cell receptor beta chains presented below share a single source sample, sequenced in a study of blood T cell repertoires in COVID-19. Method: immunoSEQ multiplex PCR; TCRdb's copy keeps in-frame clones and lacks some. This table has about 200,000 clones, over 80% appearing once. The sequencing input was peripheral blood. These receptor sequences come from a human donor in a cohort sampled during active COVID-19.

The chain links TRBV18 to TRBJ1-2; a possible D gene is TRBD1 (6 bases). CDR1 is KGHSH and CDR2 is LQKENI in the germline V gene. The V and J ends lost 2 bases and 5 bases respectively, with 15 bases between them. The CDR3 runs 15 residues. CDR3: CASSPVPRGSYGYTF. CDR3 coding DNA: TGTGCCAGCTCACCAGTCCCCAGGGGCAGTTATGGCTACACCTTC.

In its sample, this clone was seen once. The rearrangement links TRBV27 to TRBJ2-5; the D gene is possibly TRBD2 (6 bases). The germline CDR1 and CDR2 sequences are MNHEY and SMNVEV (reference sequence). The germline V and J ends were trimmed by 3 bases and 5 bases, with 10 bases remaining between them. This CDR3 is built from 13 residues. CDR3 nucleotide sequence: TGTGCCAGCAGTTTTCGGGGGACGGAGACCCAGTACTTC. Translating it yields CASSFRGTETQYF.

The sample holds a few counts of this clone. Distinct nucleotide sequences in the sample also encode this CDR3. V usage is TRBV6-2 or TRBV6-3 and J usage is TRBJ2-7, with 13 positions matching TRBD2. The CDR3 has 14 residues. V lost 5 bases, J lost 7 bases, and 5 bases stayed unmatched. The V gene's germline CDR1 is MNHEY and CDR2 SVGEGT. Written as DNA, the CDR3 is TGTGCCAGCAGTAGACTAGCGGGAGGCCGAGAGCAGTACTTC. Protein sequence: CASSRLAGGREQYF.

The rearrangement joins TRBV18 to TRBJ2-5; 8 bases agree with TRBD2. Germline V gene lookup returns CDR1 KGHSH and CDR2 LQKENI. The CDR3 extends over 15 amino acids. The junction had 10 bases not matched to a gene; V was cut back by 5 bases and J by 5 bases. The CDR3 DNA reads TGTGCCAGCTCAATACTAGCGGCCCTAGGGGAGACCCAGTACTTC. Residues: CASSILAALGETQYF.

V is TRBV5-4 and J is TRBJ2-7; TRBD2 agrees at 8 bases. Germline V gene data show CDR1 as SGHNT and CDR2 as YYREEE (reference sequence). J was trimmed by 4 bases and V by 3 bases; bases with no gene match: 12. The CDR3 totals 16 residues. The CDR3 region is CASSSLVAAGAYEQYF. The DNA of the CDR3 is TGTGCCAGCAGCTCCCTCGTGGCAGCGGGAGCATACGAGCAGTACTTC.

This clone showed up just once. The chain employs TRBV27 and TRBJ2-7, with D tentatively TRBD1 (5 bases). CDR1 and CDR2 from the germline V gene are MNHEY and SMNVEV (reference sequence). V lost 6 bases, J lost 0 bases, and 12 bases lay in between. The CDR3 covers 14 residues. CDR3 bases: TGTGCCAGCAGCTTCGACAGTCTCTCCTACGAGCAGTACTTC. It encodes CASSFDSLSYEQYF.

This rearrangement joins TRBV24-1 to TRBJ2-5; 9 bases are a match to TRBD2. Trimming cost V 3 bases and J 5 bases; bases outside gene matches: 6. The germline V gene has CDR1 KGHDR and CDR2 SFDVKD. The CDR3 is made up of 15 amino acids. CDR3 in amino acids: CATSDPGLAWETQYF. CDR3 DNA: TGTGCCACCAGTGATCCGGGACTAGCCTGGGAGACCCAGTACTTC.

The J gene is TRBJ1-3, the V gene TRBV6-6; TRBD1 might be the D (5 bases). The CDR3 extends over 16 amino acids. Germline V gene lookup returns CDR1 MNHNY and CDR2 SVGAGI (reference sequence). Trimming shortened V by 6 bases and J by 4 bases, and 19 bases separated the two germline ends. This CDR3 reads CASSDSSPGGGNTIYF. As DNA, the CDR3 is TGTGCCAGCAGCGACTCTTCTCCGGGGGGAGGAAACACCATATATTTT.

The gene calls are TRBV5-1 and TRBJ1-1; 11 bases line up with TRBD1. This CDR3 is built from 16 residues. The ends lost 3 bases at V and 3 bases at J; junction bases unmatched: 7. Germline values: CDR1 SGHRS, CDR2 YFSETQ. CDR3 coding DNA: TGCGCCAGCAGCTGGGGACAGGGGGAGATGTACACTGAAGCTTTCTTT. This sequence encodes CASSWGQGEMYTEAFF. Full variable domain (rest looked up from reference TRBV5-1 and TRBJ1-1): KAGVTQTPRYLIKTRGQQVTLSCSPISGHRSVSWYQQTPGQGLQFLFEYFSETQRNKGNFPGRFSGRQFSNSRSEMNVSTLELGDSALYLCASSWGQGEMYTEAFFGQGTRLTVV.

The chain is built from TRBV7-8 and TRBJ2-4; perhaps TRBD1 as D (5 bases). The germline V and J ends were trimmed by 5 bases and 6 bases, with 8 bases remaining between them. Germline CDR1 is SGHVS and CDR2 is FQNEAQ. This CDR3 comprises 12 residues. The CDR3 region is CASSPQGNIQYF. For the CDR3, the DNA is TGTGCCAGCAGCCCCCAGGGAAACATTCAGTACTTC. Full variable domain (outside the CDR3, taken from reference TRBV7-8 and TRBJ2-4): GAGVSQSPRYKVAKRGQDVALRCDPISGHVSLFWYQQALGQGPEFLTYFQNEAQLDKSGLPSDRFFAERPEGSVSTLKIQRTQQEDSAVYLCASSPQGNIQYFGAGTRLSVL.

The V gene is TRBV7-9, the J gene TRBJ2-2; TRBD2 matches at 10 bases. This CDR3 is 15 amino acids long. Trimming at V came to 6 bases and at J to 3 bases, leaving 4 bases not matched to a gene. Germline loops: CDR1 SEHNR, CDR2 FQNEAQ (reference sequence). The CDR3 DNA reads as TGTGCCAGCAGGGGGCTAGCGGGAGACACCGGGGAGCTGTTTTTT. Translation gives CASRGLAGDTGELFF.

This chain uses TRBV30 with TRBJ2-3; 8 nucleotides line up with TRBD2. The germline CDR1 and CDR2 sequences are GTSNPN and SVGIG (reference sequence). The CDR3 runs 15 residues. Unmatched junction bases numbered 10, after V lost 2 bases and J lost 6 bases. The CDR3 spells CAWSTGTSGSDTQYF. The CDR3 DNA is TGTGCCTGGAGTACCGGGACTAGTGGTTCTGATACGCAGTATTTT. The complete variable domain, with remaining parts taken from reference TRBV30 and TRBJ2-3, reads SQTIHQWPATLVQPVGSPLSLECTVEGTSNPNLYWYRQAAGRGLQLLFYSVGIGQISSEVPQNLSASRPQDRQFILSSKKLLLSDSGFYLCAWSTGTSGSDTQYFGPGTRLTVL.

The V call is TRBV5-8, the J call TRBJ2-3, with TRBD1 matching over 10 bases. V shed 3 bases and J 2 bases; nucleotides not matched to a gene: 9. Germline assignment: CDR1 SGHTS and CDR2 YDEGEE. This CDR3 contains 17 residues. CDR3 nucleotide sequence: TGTGCCAGCAGCTCCCCAAGGGACAGGGGCCTCACAGATACGCAGTATTTT. Residues: CASSSPRDRGLTDTQYF. Looking up the rest from reference TRBV5-8 and TRBJ2-3 gives the full variable domain: EAGVTQSPTHLIKTRGQQATLRCSPISGHTSVYWYQQALGLGLQFLLWYDEGEERNRGNFPPRFSGRQFPNYSSELNVNALELEDSALYLCASSSPRDRGLTDTQYFGPGTRLTVL.

V and J are TRBV5-4 and TRBJ2-7; 8 positions match TRBD1. J lost 7 bases, V lost 2 bases, and 5 bases had no gene match. CDR3 size: 13 residues. Germline V gene sequence: CDR1 SGHNT, CDR2 YYREEE (reference sequence). CDR3: CASSLGQGGEQYF. Here the CDR3 DNA reads TGTGCCAGCAGCTTAGGACAGGGAGGTGAGCAGTACTTC.

The chain couples TRBV2 to TRBJ1-5, with 8 nucleotides matching TRBD1. CDR1 and CDR2 (germline): SNHLY, FYNNEI. After removal of 3 bases from V and 5 bases from J, the junction contained 3 bases not matched to a gene. This CDR3 comprises 14 residues. CDR3 sequence reads: CASSELDRDQPQHF. The CDR3 region has the DNA TGTGCCAGCAGTGAGTTGGACAGGGATCAGCCCCAGCATTTT. Using reference TRBV2 and TRBJ1-5 for the parts outside the CDR3, the full variable domain is EPEVTQTPSHQVTQMGQEVILRCVPISNHLYFYWYRQILGQKVEFLVSFYNNEISEKSEIFDDQFSVERPDGSNFTLKIRSTKLEDSAMYFCASSELDRDQPQHFGDGTRLSIL.

This clone turned up a few times. This rearrangement joins TRBV7-9 to TRBJ2-1; D perhaps matches TRBD2 (5 bases). Looked up from germline, CDR1 is SEHNR and CDR2 is FQNEAQ (reference sequence). This CDR3 is 16 amino acids long. The ends were cut back, 1 base at V and 2 bases at J, with 12 bases in the middle. CDR3 nucleotide sequence: TGTGCCAGCAGCTTAGTTAACGTGGGAGCCTACAATGAGCAGTTCTTC. As protein: CASSLVNVGAYNEQFF.

The chain couples TRBV5-1 to TRBJ2-5, with a tentative D call TRBD2 (7 bases). V lost 7 bases, J lost 2 bases, and 21 bases lay in between. The CDR3 is 16 residues long. Germline CDR1 SGHRS, CDR2 YFSETQ. The CDR3: CASYRGGSGAQETQYF. CDR3 DNA sequence: TGCGCCAGCTACCGTGGGGGCAGCGGGGCTCAAGAGACCCAGTACTTC. Based on the CDR3 plus reference TRBV5-1 and TRBJ2-5, the full variable domain is KAGVTQTPRYLIKTRGQQVTLSCSPISGHRSVSWYQQTPGQGLQFLFEYFSETQRNKGNFPGRFSGRQFSNSRSEMNVSTLELGDSALYLCASYRGGSGAQETQYFGPGTRLLVL.

The V and J genes are TRBV7-2 and TRBJ1-1; 7 positions match TRBD1. The germline V gene has CDR1 SGHTA and CDR2 FQGNSA. J gave up 11 bases and V 4 bases, and 7 bases lay outside the gene matches. The CDR3 totals 12 residues. Here the CDR3 DNA reads TGTGCCAGCAGCTCCGACGACAGGGTCGCTTTCTTT. It encodes CASSSDDRVAFF.